The 19 T cell receptor beta chains listed next were all sequenced from one sample in a study of Ad26.COV2.S vaccination and SARS-CoV-2 variants. Only in-frame clones appear in the TCRdb table, and some are missing; sequencing was by immunoSEQ multiplex PCR. Among about 480,000 clones listed, 87% were seen once. Treatment here: 15 to 20 received Ad26.COV2.S at low or high dose, single or two shots; a few received placebo; per-sample allocation not given. Sample collection was performed on day 63 after the first vaccine or placebo injection. The sequencing here drew on peripheral blood, taken in a trial of Ad26.COV2.S vaccine versus placebo. These receptors came from a person aged 18 to 65 who received the Ad26.COV2.S COVID-19 vaccine or a placebo.

The V call is TRBV6-6, the J call TRBJ2-5; no clear D gene. The CDR3 consists of 11 residues. V lost 7 bases, J lost 4 bases, and 7 bases lay in between. CDR1 and CDR2 (germline): MNHNY, SVGAGI (reference sequence). CDR3 in DNA: TGTGCCAGCACCGACCTAGAGACCCAGTACTTC. Translation: CASTDLETQYF.

The J gene is TRBJ2-1, the V gene TRBV18, with D possibly matching TRBD2 (6 bases). V gave up 3 bases and J gave up 1 base, with 7 bases separating them. The germline CDR1 and CDR2 sequences are KGHSH and LQKENI. The CDR3 length is 14 residues. In DNA form, the CDR3 reads TGTGCCAGCTCACCGACTAGATCCTACAATGAGCAGTTCTTC. This sequence encodes CASSPTRSYNEQFF.

The sample holds a few counts of this clone. The rearrangement joins TRBV7-6 to TRBJ1-3; D call uncertain. Between the trimmed V and J ends, which lost 1 base and 4 bases, there was a span of 11 bases. From germline, CDR1 is SGHVS and CDR2 FNYEAQ. CDR3 length: 15 amino acids. This CDR3 reads CASSLGGQMGNTIYF. The CDR3 DNA follows: TGTGCCAGCAGCTTAGGTGGGCAGATGGGAAACACCATATATTTT. The full variable domain, in which reference TRBV7-6 and TRBJ1-3 provide the parts outside the CDR3, is GAGVSQSPRYKVTKRGQDVALRCDPISGHVSLYWYRQALGQGPEFLTYFNYEAQQDKSGLPNDRFSAERPEGSISTLTIQRTEQRDSAMYRCASSLGGQMGNTIYFGEGSWLTVV.

The CDR3 nucleotides read TGTGCCAGCAGTTCCGGGTTCTCCAACGGGCAGTACTTC. It translates to CASSSGFSNGQYF. This rearrangement joins TRBV12-3 or TRBV12-4 to TRBJ2-7, with D uncertain. The CDR3 is 13 amino acids. Trimming removed 4 bases at V and 9 bases at J, with 16 bases between.

This clone was recorded once. The rearrangement uses TRBV6-2 or TRBV6-3 and TRBJ1-1; 8 positions match TRBD1. The V gene's germline CDR1 is MNHEY and CDR2 SVGEGT. The CDR3 length is 17 residues. V lost 2 bases to trimming and J lost 0 bases; unmatched junction nucleotides: 8. The CDR3 sequence: CASSYILGQGVNTEAFF. CDR3 bases: TGTGCCAGCAGTTACATTTTAGGACAGGGAGTGAACACTGAAGCTTTCTTT.

This chain uses TRBV5-6 with TRBJ2-2; D remains ambiguous. Trimming shortened V by 0 bases and J by 0 bases, and 12 bases separated the two germline ends. CDR1 SGHDT and CDR2 YYEEEE come from the germline V gene. CDR3 size: 17 residues. The CDR3 spells CASSLGVASANTGELFF. The CDR3 DNA is TGTGCCAGCAGCTTGGGAGTAGCAAGCGCGAACACCGGGGAGCTGTTTTTT.

This clone appeared once. The chain carries TRBV10-3 and TRBJ2-3; 9 bases are a match to TRBD2. This CDR3 has 14 residues. V was pared by 4 bases and J by 5 bases, with 4 bases of the junction left unmatched. In germline, CDR1 is ENHRY, CDR2 SYGVKD. CDR3 in amino acids: CAISAGTSLDTQYF. CDR3 DNA: TGTGCCATCAGTGCCGGGACTAGCTTAGATACGCAGTATTTT.

The chain recombines TRBV4-1 with TRBJ1-1; 7 nucleotides line up with TRBD1. V lost 3 bases, J lost 8 bases, and 6 bases stayed unmatched. Germline assignment: CDR1 MGHRA and CDR2 YSYEKL. The CDR3 is 13 residues long. CDR3 nucleotides: TGCGCCAGCAGCCACCCGGACAGGTACGAAGCTTTCTTT. Protein sequence: CASSHPDRYEAFF.

The chain carries TRBV12-3 or TRBV12-4 and TRBJ1-6, with no clear D. The germline V and J ends were trimmed by 6 bases and 8 bases, with 11 bases remaining between them. The CDR3 is made up of 13 amino acids. CDR3 region: CASRLRGDSPLHF. In DNA form, the CDR3 reads TGTGCCAGCAGGTTGAGAGGCGATTCACCCCTCCACTTT.

The genes are TRBV5-1 and TRBJ2-3, with 9 bases that match TRBD2. Germline V gene lookup returns CDR1 SGHRS and CDR2 YFSETQ. V dropped 4 bases and J dropped 0; count of bases not matched to a gene: 9. The CDR3 is 17 residues long. The CDR3 DNA is TGCGCCAGCAGCGTGGGGGCTAGCGGGAAGAGCACAGATACGCAGTATTTT. It encodes CASSVGASGKSTDTQYF.

V is TRBV3-1 (or the pseudogene TRBV3-2) and J is TRBJ2-7, with a tentative D call TRBD1 (6 bases). This CDR3 contains 15 residues. V lost 3 bases, J lost 3 bases, and 15 bases lay in between. Germline V gene data show CDR1 as LGHDT and CDR2 as YNNKEL (reference sequence). The CDR3 nucleotides are TGTGCCAGCAGCCAGGAACGGGACAATCACTACGAGCAGTACTTC. Translation gives CASSQERDNHYEQYF.

This clone appeared a single time. The chain uses TRBV2 and TRBJ1-2; D gene ambiguous. Trimming cost V 6 bases and J 4 bases, with 15 bases left between them. The CDR3 is 14 amino acids. Germline V lookup: CDR1 SNHLY, CDR2 FYNNEI. The DNA for the CDR3 is TGTGCCAGCAGAAACCGGTCGGGCCCCTATGGCTACACCTTC. This codes for CASRNRSGPYGYTF.

CDR3 in amino acids: CASSAGLWVTQYF. DNA for the CDR3: TGTGCCAGCAGTGCAGGGTTGTGGGTGACCCAGTACTTC. The chain couples TRBV27 to TRBJ2-5; D may be TRBD1 (5 bases). V was pared by 5 bases and J by 7 bases, with 14 bases between. CDR1 MNHEY and CDR2 SMNVEV come from the germline V gene (reference sequence). CDR3 length equals 13 residues.

The V call is TRBV10-1, the J call TRBJ2-7; a possible D gene is TRBD1 (5 bases). CDR3 length equals 18 residues. Germline loops: CDR1 WNHNN, CDR2 SYGVQD (reference sequence). The ends were cut back, 8 bases at V and 2 bases at J, with 28 bases in the middle. CDR3 coding DNA: TGCGCCAGCCCCCGCGGTAGACAGTCTAACCCAAAGGCCTACGAGCAGTACTTC. Residues: CASPRGRQSNPKAYEQYF.

This sequence joins TRBV16 and TRBJ2-1, with 13 nucleotides matching TRBD2. With V trimmed by 3 bases and J by 10 bases, 9 bases remained unmatched. The V gene's germline CDR1 is KGHSY and CDR2 FQNENV. The CDR3 totals 16 residues. CDR3 in amino acids: CASSQHGLAGVGEQFF. The CDR3 nucleotides read TGTGCCAGCAGCCAGCACGGACTAGCGGGAGTGGGGGAGCAGTTCTTC. The variable domain in full, completed from reference TRBV16 and TRBJ2-1, reads GEEVAQTPKHLVRGEGQKAKLYCAPIKGHSYVFWYQQVLKNEFKFLISFQNENVFDETGMPKERFSAKCLPNSPCSLEIQATKLEDSAVYFCASSQHGLAGVGEQFFGPGTRLTVL.

The chain carries TRBV15 and TRBJ1-1; no reliable D call. V lost 0 bases to trimming and J lost 5 bases, with 1 base between them. CDR1 and CDR2 from the germline V gene are LNHNV and YYDKDF (reference sequence). This CDR3 contains 11 residues. The CDR3, as DNA: TGTGCCACCAGCAGAGATACTGAAGCTTTCTTT. Its protein product is CATSRDTEAFF.

The chain uses TRBV18 and TRBJ1-4; D uncertain. Trimming took off 2 bases at V and 4 bases at J, with 14 bases between the two ends. Germline V gene data show CDR1 as KGHSH and CDR2 as LQKENI. The CDR3 is 16 amino acids. CDR3: CASSPRTAGRNEKLFF. The CDR3 region has the DNA TGTGCCAGCTCACCAAGGACGGCAGGACGTAATGAAAAACTGTTTTTT.

This chain connects TRBV19 to TRBJ1-5; 9 bases align to TRBD1. In germline, CDR1 is LNHDA, CDR2 SQIVND (reference sequence). With 5 bases clipped from V and 1 base from J, the junction kept 6 bases outside the gene matches. The CDR3 loop spans 16 amino acids. This chain's CDR3 is CASSGLDRGSNQPQHF. In DNA form, the CDR3 reads TGTGCCAGTAGTGGGCTCGACAGGGGGAGCAATCAGCCCCAGCATTTT.

The rearrangement uses TRBV6-5 and TRBJ1-6; D not resolved. The CDR3 has 14 amino acids. CDR1 MNHEY and CDR2 SVGAGI come from the germline V gene. V was cut by 8 bases and J by 3 bases, with 11 bases left in between. CDR3 sequence: CASLRADYNSPLHF. The CDR3 DNA sequence: TGTGCCAGCCTGAGGGCTGACTATAATTCACCCCTCCACTTT.